This passage covers 11 T cell receptor beta chains from one sample sequenced in a study of blood T cell repertoires in COVID-19 (dated by TCRdb to between 2020 and 2021). Libraries came from the immunoSEQ multiplex PCR assay. Entries here come from immuneACCESS through TCRdb and include only in-frame sequences with V and J called. Some clones fail to appear in such tables; in the studies checked, an unresolved V gene covers under half of the shortfall, and the cause of the remainder is unknown. This sample lists 400,000 or so clones; about 90% were detected once. Roughly 0.84% of the sample belongs to the ten largest clones. The sequencing input was peripheral blood. These receptors were obtained from a man between 18 and 35 years old with COVID-19, enrolled during active disease.

This clone has just one count. The CDR3 protein is CASTTTGGNEQFF. The CDR3 DNA sequence: TGTGCCAGCACCACTACAGGGGGGAATGAGCAGTTCTTC. This chain joins TRBV2 and TRBJ2-1, with TRBD1 matching 8 bases. This CDR3 is built from 13 residues. Germline V CDR1 and CDR2: SNHLY, FYNNEI. The junction had 6 bases not matched to a gene; V was cut back by 7 bases and J by 7 bases.

The chain couples TRBV3-1 (or the pseudogene TRBV3-2) to TRBJ1-5; TRBD1 might be the D (5 bases). CDR1 LGHDT and CDR2 YNNKEL come from the germline V gene (reference sequence). V lost 0 bases and J 4 bases, leaving 13 bases between the germline ends. The CDR3 consists of 16 residues. The CDR3 reads CASSQDWGRGNQPQHF. The DNA of the CDR3 is TGTGCCAGCAGCCAAGATTGGGGGAGGGGAAATCAGCCCCAGCATTTT.

The chain combines TRBV2 with TRBJ1-5; no firm D call. Germline V gene sequence: CDR1 SNHLY, CDR2 FYNNEI. The V and J ends lost 6 bases and 2 bases respectively, with 14 bases between them. The CDR3 loop spans 15 amino acids. In DNA, the CDR3 is TGTGCCAGCAGCCGAGAGGGTTTGGGCAATCAGCCCCAGCATTTT. Translated: CASSREGLGNQPQHF.

V usage is TRBV5-4 and J usage is TRBJ2-3; D is uncertain. The germline CDR1 and CDR2 sequences are SGHNT and YYREEE (reference sequence). With 4 bases removed from V and 0 bases from J, the gap between germline ends came to 6 bases. The CDR3 is 13 residues long. DNA of the CDR3: TGTGCCAGCAGCAAAACTAGCACAGATACGCAGTATTTT. Translation gives CASSKTSTDTQYF.

The chain is built from TRBV5-1 and TRBJ2-3, with D maybe TRBD2 (5 bases). The V gene lost 0 bases and the J gene lost 14 bases, with 16 bases spanning the gap. This CDR3 has 13 residues. Germline CDR1 and CDR2: SGHRS and YFSETQ. CDR3 in DNA: TGCGCCAGCAGCTTGGATTCCCTAGCAGCAGGGTATTTT. Its translation is CASSLDSLAAGYF. The variable domain in full, with the rest retrieved from reference TRBV5-1 and TRBJ2-3, is KAGVTQTPRYLIKTRGQQVTLSCSPISGHRSVSWYQQTPGQGLQFLFEYFSETQRNKGNFPGRFSGRQFSNSRSEMNVSTLELGDSALYLCASSLDSLAAGYFGPGTRLTVL.

The chain links TRBV19 to TRBJ1-2; D is possibly TRBD1 (6 bases). Germline V CDR1 and CDR2: LNHDA, SQIVND (reference sequence). Deletions cut 7 bases from V and 7 bases from J, with 13 bases between. The CDR3 is 12 amino acids. CDR3 sequence (DNA): TGTGCCAGTACTCAGGGGACAATTGGCTACACCTTC. Translating it yields CASTQGTIGYTF. Combining the CDR3 with reference TRBV19 and TRBJ1-2 gives the whole variable domain DGGITQSPKYLFRKEGQNVTLSCEQNLNHDAMYWYRQDPGQGLRLIYYSQIVNDFQKGDIAEGYSVSREKKESFPLTVTSAQKNPTAFYLCASTQGTIGYTFGSGTRLTVV.

Notes on this clone: Other DNA sequences in this sample translate to the same CDR3. The chain recombines TRBV5-4 with TRBJ1-1; D may be TRBD1 (5 bases). Germline V CDR1 and CDR2: SGHNT, YYREEE (reference sequence). V shed 0 bases and J shed 3 bases, with 9 bases lying between them. The CDR3 length is 14 residues. The CDR3: CASSLGAGHTEAFF. In nucleotides, the CDR3 is TGTGCCAGCAGCTTGGGGGCGGGGCACACTGAAGCTTTCTTT.

The chain couples TRBV10-1 to TRBJ2-7; 10 bases are a match to TRBD2. From germline, CDR1 is WNHNN and CDR2 SYGVQD (reference sequence). Trimming cost V 10 bases and J 9 bases; bases outside gene matches: 12. The CDR3 is 13 residues long. DNA of the CDR3: TGCGCCACCCCGGGGAGAGCGGGGGGGTGGCAGTACTTC. It yields the protein CATPGRAGGWQYF.

This clone has only one observation. The chain uses TRBV3-1 (or the pseudogene TRBV3-2) and TRBJ2-3, with D hard to call. V shed 5 bases and J shed 2 bases, with 5 bases lying between them. The germline V gene has CDR1 LGHDT and CDR2 YNNKEL (reference sequence). CDR3 length: 12 amino acids. In nucleotides, the CDR3 is TGTGCCAGCAGCGCGCCCACAGATACGCAGTATTTT. It codes for CASSAPTDTQYF.

The rearrangement links TRBV19 to TRBJ2-2, with a possible D match to TRBD2 (6 bases). CDR3 length equals 14 residues. V was clipped by 6 bases and J by 3 bases, with 11 bases between them. CDR1 is LNHDA, CDR2 SQIVND, per germline (reference sequence). The CDR3 is CASRAGPYTGELFF. The DNA of the CDR3 is TGTGCCAGTAGGGCGGGGCCTTACACCGGGGAGCTGTTTTTT. Based on the CDR3 plus reference TRBV19 and TRBJ2-2, the full variable domain is DGGITQSPKYLFRKEGQNVTLSCEQNLNHDAMYWYRQDPGQGLRLIYYSQIVNDFQKGDIAEGYSVSREKKESFPLTVTSAQKNPTAFYLCASRAGPYTGELFFGEGSRLTVL.

This chain joins TRBV7-9 and TRBJ2-3; 13 nucleotides match TRBD2. The V segment lost 0 bases and the J segment 6 bases; nucleotides outside the gene matches: 3. Germline assignment: CDR1 SEHNR and CDR2 FQNEAQ (reference sequence). This CDR3 is 16 amino acids long. CDR3 loop: CASSLAGLAGADTQYF. CDR3 in DNA: TGTGCCAGCAGCTTAGCAGGACTAGCGGGGGCCGATACGCAGTATTTT.